Listed here are 4 T cell receptor beta chains from one sample, sequenced in a study of technical replicates of blood from a few donors (dated by TCRdb to about 2017). The library was prepared using the immunoSEQ multiplex PCR assay. The immuneACCESS repertoire file appears here via TCRdb, limited to in-frame rearrangements. These files lack a portion of the clones; in checked studies, under half of the deficit traces to unresolved V genes, and the cause of the others is not known. The sample contains tens of thousands of clones, around 94% of them found a single time. Approximately 0.4% of the sample goes to the ten largest clones. The sample consisted of T cells isolated from PBMCs. The origin of the receptors is a human donor in good health.

The CDR3 is CASSLDRGSVLYGYTF. The CDR3 DNA follows: TGTGCCAGCAGCTTAGACAGGGGGTCGGTCCTGTATGGCTACACCTTC. The J gene is TRBJ1-2, the V gene TRBV11-2, with TRBD1 matching over 7 bases. This CDR3 comprises 16 residues. Germline lookup yields CDR1 SGHAT and CDR2 FQNNGV. The V segment lost 0 bases and the J segment 5 bases; nucleotides outside the gene matches: 9. The whole variable domain, remainder taken from reference TRBV11-2 and TRBJ1-2, is EAGVAQSPRYKIIEKRQSVAFWCNPISGHATLYWYQQILGQGPKLLIQFQNNGVVDDSQLPKDRFSAERLKGVDSTLKIQPAKLEDSAVYLCASSLDRGSVLYGYTFGSGTRLTVV.

J is TRBJ2-3 and V is TRBV6-5; 7 positions agree with TRBD1. Germline CDR1 reads MNHEY; CDR2 reads SVGAGI. After removal of 0 bases from V and 3 bases from J, the junction contained 6 bases not matched to a gene. The CDR3 is 16 residues long. The CDR3 spells CASSYSADRVTDTQYF. CDR3 sequence (DNA): TGTGCCAGCAGTTACTCAGCCGACAGGGTGACAGATACGCAGTATTTT.

The chain employs TRBV19 and TRBJ2-7; 9 bases agree with TRBD1. V was clipped by 7 bases and J by 4 bases; unmatched bases: 11. This CDR3 comprises 15 residues. Germline assignment: CDR1 LNHDA and CDR2 SQIVND (reference sequence). DNA of the CDR3: TGTGCCAGTAAGCCCCGGGACAGGGCTTTATACGAGCAGTACTTC. This translates into CASKPRDRALYEQYF.

The rearrangement links TRBV6-1 to TRBJ2-5; TRBD1 is a possible D gene (6 bases). V lost 4 bases to trimming and J lost 5 bases, with 14 bases between them. This CDR3 has 14 residues. The germline V gene has CDR1 MNHNS and CDR2 SASEGT. The CDR3: CASSVGGQVETQYF. CDR3 DNA: TGTGCCAGCAGTGTAGGGGGTCAGGTCGAGACCCAGTACTTC.